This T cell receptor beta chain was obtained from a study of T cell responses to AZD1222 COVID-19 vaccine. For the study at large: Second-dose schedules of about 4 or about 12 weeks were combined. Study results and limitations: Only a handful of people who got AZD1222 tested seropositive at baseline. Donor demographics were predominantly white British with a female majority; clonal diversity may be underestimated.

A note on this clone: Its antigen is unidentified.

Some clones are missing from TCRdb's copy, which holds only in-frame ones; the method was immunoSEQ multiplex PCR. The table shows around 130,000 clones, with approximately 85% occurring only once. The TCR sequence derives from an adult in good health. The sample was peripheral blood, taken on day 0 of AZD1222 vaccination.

The CDR3 region has the DNA TGTGCCATCAGTAAGGGAGGCGAAAGGGAAAAACTGTTTTTT. Its translation is CAISKGGEREKLFF. The rearrangement joins TRBV10-3 to TRBJ1-4; D is uncertain. Trimming stripped 5 bases from V and 8 bases from J, with 15 bases between. CDR1 is ENHRY, CDR2 SYGVKD, per germline. This CDR3 has 14 amino acids.